These T cell receptor beta chains were read from a single sample in a study of T cells in Graves' hyperthyroidism and ophthalmopathy. From the multiplex PCR reads, TCRdb called clonotypes with MiXCR, one entry per CDR3 protein. The sample shows about 160,000 distinct CDR3 sequences, 9.4% of them seen only once. The sample taken for sequencing was blood. Receptor source: a woman in her late teens or twenties with Graves' hyperthyroidism that later progressed to Graves' ophthalmopathy. The CDR3 runs from the conserved cysteine through the conserved F or W. The D gene is left open where the match is weak. Some rows have no size entry. The others give once, few or many, or a class for an expanded clone.

cdr3_aa | cdr3_nt | j_call | clone_size | v_call | d_call
CASSYPAGAGELFF | TGTGCCAGCAGTTACCCAGCGGGGGCCGGGGAGCTGTTTTTT | TRBJ2-2 | many | TRBV6-5 | TRBD2
CASSLGGLSEQFF | TGTGCCAGCAGTTTAGGGGGGCTAAGTGAGCAGTTCTTC | TRBJ2-1 | - | TRBV27 | -
CSARDWVYREDQETQYF | TGCAGTGCTAGAGATTGGGTATATAGGGAGGACCAAGAGACCCAGTACTTC | TRBJ2-5 | - | TRBV20-1 | -
CASSLTGTSYNSPLHF | TGCGCCAGCAGCCTGACAGGGACCTCCTATAATTCACCCCTCCACTTT | TRBJ1-6 | few | TRBV5-1 | TRBD1
CASSHEYLYEQYF | TGTGCCAGCAGCCACGAATACCTCTACGAGCAGTACTTC | TRBJ2-7 | few | TRBV14 | -
CASSERWTAGDEQFF | TGTGCCAGCAGCGAACGGTGGACCGCCGGGGATGAGCAGTTCTTC | TRBJ2-1 | many | TRBV2 | -
CASTLGTGIDTQYF | TGTGCCAGCACCCTAGGGACAGGGATTGATACGCAGTATTTT | TRBJ2-3 | many | TRBV28 | TRBD1
CASSPEAGGDTGELFF | TGCGCCAGCAGCCCCGAGGCGGGAGGGGACACCGGGGAGCTGTTTTTT | TRBJ2-2 | many | TRBV4-1 | TRBD2
CSATLAGVFGNIQYF | TGCAGTGCCACACTAGCGGGAGTCTTCGGGAACATTCAGTACTTC | TRBJ2-4 | many | TRBV20-1 | TRBD2
CASSELGGLAF | TGTGCCAGCAGTGAATTAGGGGGTCTCGCCTTC | TRBJ1-2 | few | TRBV25-1 | -
CATSDPGIDEQYF | TGTGCCACCAGTGACCCAGGGATCGACGAGCAGTACTTC | TRBJ2-7 | many | TRBV24-1 | -
CAWRKTGFDQPQHF | TGTGCCTGGAGAAAGACAGGGTTCGATCAGCCCCAGCATTTT | TRBJ1-5 | many | TRBV30 | TRBD1
CASSRRSASGRAPAEQYF | TGCGCCAGCAGCCGGAGATCGGCTAGCGGGAGGGCCCCGGCGGAGCAGTACTTC | TRBJ2-7 | - | TRBV4-1 | TRBD2
CASSFSDRLYNEQFF | TGTGCCAGCAGTTTTTCAGACCGCCTGTACAATGAGCAGTTCTTC | TRBJ2-1 | many | TRBV12-3/TRBV12-4 | -
CASSLGPGERETQYF | TGTGCCAGCAGCTTGGGACCAGGGGAGAGGGAGACCCAGTACTTC | TRBJ2-5 | few | TRBV5-4 | -
CATSIPGTGNSPLHF | TGTGCCACCAGCATACCCGGGACAGGGAATTCACCCCTCCACTTT | TRBJ1-6 | many | TRBV15 | TRBD1
CASSTRQGSETQYF | TGTGCCAGCAGTACCAGACAGGGGTCAGAGACCCAGTACTTC | TRBJ2-5 | many | TRBV9 | TRBD1
CASGRGRDGFEQFF | TGTGCCAGTGGGCGGGGCAGGGATGGTTTTGAGCAGTTCTTC | TRBJ2-1 | many | TRBV2 | -
CASSFNGNTIYF | TGTGCCAGCAGTTTTAATGGAAACACCATATATTTT | TRBJ1-3 | many | TRBV12-3/TRBV12-4 | -
CASTTGGFNYGYTF | TGTGCCAGTACCACAGGGGGCTTTAACTATGGCTACACCTTC | TRBJ1-2 | many | TRBV19 | TRBD1